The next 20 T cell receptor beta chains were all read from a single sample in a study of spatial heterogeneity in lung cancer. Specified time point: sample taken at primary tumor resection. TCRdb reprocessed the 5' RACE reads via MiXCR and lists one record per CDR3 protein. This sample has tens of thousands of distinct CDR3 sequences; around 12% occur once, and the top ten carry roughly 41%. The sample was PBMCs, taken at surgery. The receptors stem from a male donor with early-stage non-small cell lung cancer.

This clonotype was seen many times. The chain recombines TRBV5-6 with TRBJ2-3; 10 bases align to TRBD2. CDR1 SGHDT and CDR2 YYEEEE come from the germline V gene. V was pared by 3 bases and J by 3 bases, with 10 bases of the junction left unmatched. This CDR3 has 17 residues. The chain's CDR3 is CASSSGIGAGGTDTQYF. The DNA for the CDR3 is TGTGCCAGCAGCTCGGGAATAGGAGCGGGGGGGACAGATACGCAGTATTTT.

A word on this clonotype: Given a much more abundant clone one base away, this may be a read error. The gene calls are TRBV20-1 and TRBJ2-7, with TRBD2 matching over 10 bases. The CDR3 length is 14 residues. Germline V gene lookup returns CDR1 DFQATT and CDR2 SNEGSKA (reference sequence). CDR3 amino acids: CSTRSGTSDNEQYF. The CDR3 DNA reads TGCAGTACTAGAAGCGGGACTAGCGACAACGAGCAGTACTTC.

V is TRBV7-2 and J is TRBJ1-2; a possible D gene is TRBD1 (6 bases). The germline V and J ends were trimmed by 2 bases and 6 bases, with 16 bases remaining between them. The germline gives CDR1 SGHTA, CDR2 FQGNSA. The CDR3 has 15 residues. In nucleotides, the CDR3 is TGTGCCAGCAGCTTAATAAGCGGGGGCCCTCATGGCTACACCTTC. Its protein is CASSLISGGPHGYTF.

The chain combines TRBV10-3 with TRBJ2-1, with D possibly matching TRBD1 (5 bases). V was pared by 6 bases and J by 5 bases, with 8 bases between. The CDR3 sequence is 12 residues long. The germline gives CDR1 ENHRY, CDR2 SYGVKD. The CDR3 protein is CAIREGDNEQFF. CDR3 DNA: TGTGCCATCAGGGAAGGGGACAATGAGCAGTTCTTC.

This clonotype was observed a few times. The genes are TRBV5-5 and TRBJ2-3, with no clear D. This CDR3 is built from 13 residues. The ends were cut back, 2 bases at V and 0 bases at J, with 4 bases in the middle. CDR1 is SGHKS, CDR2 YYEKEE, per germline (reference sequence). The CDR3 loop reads CASSLASTDTQYF. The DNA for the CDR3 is TGTGCCAGCAGCTTAGCAAGCACAGATACGCAGTATTTT.

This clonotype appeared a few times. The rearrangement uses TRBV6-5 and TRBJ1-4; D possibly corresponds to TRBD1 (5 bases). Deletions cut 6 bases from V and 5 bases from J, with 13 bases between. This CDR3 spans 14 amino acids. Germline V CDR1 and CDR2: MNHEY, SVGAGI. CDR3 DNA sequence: TGTGCCAGCAGACCGCAGGGTCTGAATGAAAAACTGTTTTTT. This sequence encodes CASRPQGLNEKLFF.

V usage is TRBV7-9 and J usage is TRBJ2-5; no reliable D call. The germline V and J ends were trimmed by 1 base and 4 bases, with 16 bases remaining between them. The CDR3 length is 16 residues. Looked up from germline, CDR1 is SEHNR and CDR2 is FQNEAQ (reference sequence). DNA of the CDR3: TGTGCCAGCAGCTTAGTCTCCTACCTTTCCCCAGAGACCCAGTACTTC. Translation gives CASSLVSYLSPETQYF.

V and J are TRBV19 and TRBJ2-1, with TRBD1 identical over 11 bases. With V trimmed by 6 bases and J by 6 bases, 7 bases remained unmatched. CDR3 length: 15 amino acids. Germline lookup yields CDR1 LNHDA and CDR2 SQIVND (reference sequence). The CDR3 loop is CASRPSGTGGNEQFF. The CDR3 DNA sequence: TGTGCCAGTAGGCCCTCCGGGACAGGGGGCAATGAGCAGTTCTTC.

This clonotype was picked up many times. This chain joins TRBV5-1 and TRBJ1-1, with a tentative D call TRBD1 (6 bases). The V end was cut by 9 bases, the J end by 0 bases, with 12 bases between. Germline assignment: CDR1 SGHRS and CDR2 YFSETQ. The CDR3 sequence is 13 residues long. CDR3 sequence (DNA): TGCGCCACCAAACAGGGCTTGAACACTGAAGCTTTCTTT. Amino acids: CATKQGLNTEAFF.

The CDR3 loop reads CASSQVPEGTIYF. The CDR3, as DNA: TGTGCCAGCAGCCAAGTCCCGGAAGGCACCATATATTTT. V usage is TRBV3-1 and J usage is TRBJ1-3; no firm D call. CDR1 and CDR2 from the germline V gene are LGHDT and YNNKEL (reference sequence). The CDR3 loop spans 13 amino acids. The V gene lost 1 base and the J gene lost 9 bases, with 10 bases spanning the gap. Full variable domain (rest looked up from reference TRBV3-1 and TRBJ1-3): DTAVSQTPKYLVTQMGNDKSIKCEQNLGHDTMYWYKQDSKKFLKIMFSYNNKELIINETVPNRFSPKSPDKAHLNLHINSLELGDSAVYFCASSQVPEGTIYFGEGSWLTVV.

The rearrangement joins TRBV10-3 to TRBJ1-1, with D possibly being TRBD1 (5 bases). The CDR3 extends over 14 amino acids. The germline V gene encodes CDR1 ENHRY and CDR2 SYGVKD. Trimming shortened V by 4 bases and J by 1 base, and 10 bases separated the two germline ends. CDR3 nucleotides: TGTGCCATCAGTGGACCAGACAGGAACACTGAAGCTTTCTTT. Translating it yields CAISGPDRNTEAFF.

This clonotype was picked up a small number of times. The CDR3: CASSNDPPGQGCNEQFF. The CDR3 bases are TGTGCCAGCAGCAACGATCCCCCGGGACAGGGGTGCAATGAGCAGTTCTTC. The chain joins TRBV21-1 to TRBJ2-1; the table gives TRBD1 as D, unverified against the DNA. TRBV21-1 counts as a pseudogene. The CDR3 runs 17 residues.

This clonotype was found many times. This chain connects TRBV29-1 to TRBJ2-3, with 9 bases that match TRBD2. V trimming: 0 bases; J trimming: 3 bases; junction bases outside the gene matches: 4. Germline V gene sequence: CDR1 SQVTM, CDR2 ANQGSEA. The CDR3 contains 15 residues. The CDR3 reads CSVEDQLAGTDTQYF. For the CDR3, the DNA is TGCAGCGTTGAAGACCAGCTAGCGGGAACAGATACGCAGTATTTT.

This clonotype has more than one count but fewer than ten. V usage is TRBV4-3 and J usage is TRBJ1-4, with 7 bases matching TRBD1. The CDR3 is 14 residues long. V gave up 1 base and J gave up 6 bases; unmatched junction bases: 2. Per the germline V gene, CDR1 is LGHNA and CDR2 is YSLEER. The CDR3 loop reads CASSQGTGDEKLFF. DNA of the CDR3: TGCGCCAGCAGCCAAGGAACAGGGGATGAAAAACTGTTTTTT.

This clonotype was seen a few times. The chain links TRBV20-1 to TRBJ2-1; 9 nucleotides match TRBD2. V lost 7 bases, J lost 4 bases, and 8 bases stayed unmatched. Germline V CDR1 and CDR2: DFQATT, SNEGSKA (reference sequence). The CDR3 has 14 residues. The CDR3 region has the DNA TGCAGTGATTCCGGGACTAGCCCATACAATGAGCAGTTCTTC. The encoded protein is CSDSGTSPYNEQFF.

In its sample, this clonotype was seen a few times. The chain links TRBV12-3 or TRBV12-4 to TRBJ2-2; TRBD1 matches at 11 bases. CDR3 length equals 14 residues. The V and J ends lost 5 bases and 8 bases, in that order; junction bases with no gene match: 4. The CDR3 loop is CASSVGQGDGELFF. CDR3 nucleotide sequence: TGTGCCAGCAGTGTGGGACAGGGGGATGGGGAGCTGTTTTTT.

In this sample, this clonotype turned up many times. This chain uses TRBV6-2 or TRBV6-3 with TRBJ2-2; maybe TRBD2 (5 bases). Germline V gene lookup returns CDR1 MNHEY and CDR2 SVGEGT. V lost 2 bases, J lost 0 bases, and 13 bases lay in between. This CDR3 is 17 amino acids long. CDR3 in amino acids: CASSYTVEGANTGELFF. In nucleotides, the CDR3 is TGTGCCAGCAGTTACACGGTTGAGGGTGCGAACACCGGGGAGCTGTTTTTT.

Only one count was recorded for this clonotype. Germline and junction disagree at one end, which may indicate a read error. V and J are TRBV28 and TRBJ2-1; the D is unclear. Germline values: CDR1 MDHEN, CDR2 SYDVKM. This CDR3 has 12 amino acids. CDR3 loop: CVSSPVLNEQFF. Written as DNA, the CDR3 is TGTGTCAGCAGCCCGGTCCTCAATGAGCAGTTCTTC.

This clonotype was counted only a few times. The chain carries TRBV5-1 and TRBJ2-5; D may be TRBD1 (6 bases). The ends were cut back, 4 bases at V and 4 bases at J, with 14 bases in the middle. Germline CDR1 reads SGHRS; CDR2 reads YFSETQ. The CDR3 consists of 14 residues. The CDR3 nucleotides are TGCGCCAGCAGCCCAGCCGGGACAACAGAGACCCAGTACTTC. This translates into CASSPAGTTETQYF.

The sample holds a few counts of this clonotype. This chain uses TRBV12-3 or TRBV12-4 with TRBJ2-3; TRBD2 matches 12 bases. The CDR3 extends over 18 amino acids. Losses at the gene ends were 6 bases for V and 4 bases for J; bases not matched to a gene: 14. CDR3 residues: CASSLTSGGYPGADTQYF. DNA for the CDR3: TGTGCCAGCAGCCTTACTAGCGGGGGGTACCCTGGGGCAGATACGCAGTATTTT.